These T cell receptor beta chains were read from a single sample in a study of response to subunit inactivated influenza vaccine. A single record per CDR3 protein comes from TCRdb applying MiXCR to the RT-PCR reads. The sample comprises about 570,000 distinct CDR3 sequences, approximately 10% of which are singletons, and approximately 11% rests with the top ten. The same sample was also used in a study of T cells expressing NK-cell markers.

Sequencing used PBMCs from blood, obtained on the day of vaccination. Source of these receptors: a man aged 50 to 59 who received an inactivated influenza vaccine. Each CDR3 is given with its conserved first and last residue. Each record gives: clone size, J gene, D gene, V gene, CDR3 DNA, CDR3 protein. A D gene is named only where the DNA matches it firmly. Clone size is not always given. Where it is, it says once, few, many or a class for expanded clones.

clone_size: few
j_call: TRBJ2-5
d_call: TRBD1
v_call: TRBV5-5
cdr3_nt: TGTGCCAGCAGCCCATTGACAGGGCGGGAGACCCAGTACTTC
cdr3_aa: CASSPLTGRETQYF

clone_size: NA
j_call: TRBJ2-1
d_call: NA
v_call: TRBV6-5
cdr3_nt: TGTGCCAGCAGTTACTCGGGAGGGGGAGCTTACAATGAGCAGTTCTTC
cdr3_aa: CASSYSGGGAYNEQFF

clone_size: NA
j_call: TRBJ2-2
d_call: NA
v_call: TRBV5-1
cdr3_nt: TGCGCCAGCAGCTTGGGGGGCAGAACGAACACCGGGGAGCTGTTTTTT
cdr3_aa: CASSLGGRTNTGELFF

clone_size: NA
j_call: TRBJ2-7
d_call: TRBD2
v_call: TRBV12-3/TRBV12-4
cdr3_nt: TGTGCCAGCAGTTTATCCAGCGGGGGGGCCGAGCAGTACTTC
cdr3_aa: CASSLSSGGAEQYF

clone_size: many
j_call: TRBJ2-1
d_call: TRBD2
v_call: TRBV25-1
cdr3_nt: TGTGCCAGCAGTGATAAGGCGGGAGTCTCCTACAATGAGCAGTTCTTC
cdr3_aa: CASSDKAGVSYNEQFF

clone_size: NA
j_call: TRBJ2-1
d_call: TRBD2
v_call: TRBV28
cdr3_nt: TGTGCCAGCAGTTTAGGGGGGGGGTGGCAGTTCTTC
cdr3_aa: CASSLGGGWQFF

clone_size: NA
j_call: TRBJ2-2
d_call: TRBD1
v_call: TRBV4-2
cdr3_nt: TGTGCCAGCAGCCACCGGACAGGGGGCAGCGGGGAGCTGTTTTTT
cdr3_aa: CASSHRTGGSGELFF

clone_size: NA
j_call: TRBJ2-1
d_call: TRBD2
v_call: TRBV9
cdr3_nt: TGTGCCAGCAGCGTGGGACTAGCGGGAGAGGGTGAGCAGTTCTTC
cdr3_aa: CASSVGLAGEGEQFF

clone_size: many
j_call: TRBJ2-7
d_call: NA
v_call: TRBV5-1
cdr3_nt: TGCGCCAGCAGCCCCGGGGGTGCGAGCTCCTACGAGCAGTACTTC
cdr3_aa: CASSPGGASSYEQYF

clone_size: few
j_call: TRBJ1-1
d_call: NA
v_call: TRBV7-8
cdr3_nt: TGTGCCAGCAGCCCGCAGGGAGGAGGAATGGCTGAAGCTTTCTTT
cdr3_aa: CASSPQGGGMAEAFF

clone_size: few
j_call: TRBJ2-7
d_call: TRBD1
v_call: TRBV20-1
cdr3_nt: TGCAGTGCTGGAGGGACAGGAGTCTACGAGCAGTACTTC
cdr3_aa: CSAGGTGVYEQYF

clone_size: many
j_call: TRBJ2-7
d_call: NA
v_call: TRBV28
cdr3_nt: TGTGCCAGCAGGCCGGGACACCTCTACGAGCAGTACTTC
cdr3_aa: CASRPGHLYEQYF

clone_size: NA
j_call: TRBJ2-2
d_call: NA
v_call: TRBV7-9
cdr3_nt: TGTGCCAGCAGCTTAGTGGCTATCGGGGCCGGGGAGCTGTTTTTT
cdr3_aa: CASSLVAIGAGELFF

clone_size: many
j_call: TRBJ2-5
d_call: NA
v_call: TRBV20-1
cdr3_nt: TGCAGTGCTGTGGAGGGGTCACAAGAGACCCAGTACTTC
cdr3_aa: CSAVEGSQETQYF

clone_size: few
j_call: TRBJ2-5
d_call: TRBD2
v_call: TRBV24-1
cdr3_nt: TGTGCCACCAGTGGGGGCGTTGCGGGAGGAGCAGAGACCCAGTACTTC
cdr3_aa: CATSGGVAGGAETQYF

clone_size: few
j_call: TRBJ2-7
d_call: TRBD1
v_call: TRBV4-2
cdr3_nt: TGTGCCAGCAGCCTAACTACAGGGGAATCCTACGAGCAGTACTTC
cdr3_aa: CASSLTTGESYEQYF

clone_size: many
j_call: TRBJ2-1
d_call: NA
v_call: TRBV4-1
cdr3_nt: TGCGCCAGCAGCCAAGACCCACCCGATGCCTACAATGAGCAGTTCTTC
cdr3_aa: CASSQDPPDAYNEQFF

clone_size: few
j_call: TRBJ2-1
d_call: TRBD1
v_call: TRBV28
cdr3_nt: TGTGCCAGCAGTTTATTCTCGGGACAGGCCTACAATGAGCAGTTCTTC
cdr3_aa: CASSLFSGQAYNEQFF

clone_size: few
j_call: TRBJ2-7
d_call: NA
v_call: TRBV7-9
cdr3_nt: TGTGCCAGCAGCTTAGATGGGGGCGGGAATCCCTCCTACGAGCAGTACTTC
cdr3_aa: CASSLDGGGNPSYEQYF

clone_size: NA
j_call: TRBJ2-7
d_call: TRBD1
v_call: TRBV20-1
cdr3_nt: TGCAGTGCTAGACCTAGACAGGGGTCGAATTCCTACGAGCAGTACTTC
cdr3_aa: CSARPRQGSNSYEQYF

clone_size: many
j_call: TRBJ2-4
d_call: NA
v_call: TRBV7-9
cdr3_nt: TGTGCCAGCAGCCCTCGGACCGGAGCAGCCAAAAACATTCAGTACTTC
cdr3_aa: CASSPRTGAAKNIQYF

clone_size: few
j_call: TRBJ2-2
d_call: TRBD2
v_call: TRBV11-2
cdr3_nt: TGTGCCAGCTCAAAAGGGCGGCTAGCGGGGGCCTCCGGGGAGCTGTTTTTT
cdr3_aa: CASSKGRLAGASGELFF

clone_size: NA
j_call: TRBJ1-2
d_call: NA
v_call: TRBV4-2
cdr3_nt: TGTGCCAGCAGCCAAGCCCTCGAGTATGGCTACACCTTC
cdr3_aa: CASSQALEYGYTF

clone_size: many
j_call: TRBJ1-2
d_call: NA
v_call: TRBV6-5
cdr3_nt: TGTGCCAGCAGTTACAGACTGACCGACTTAAACTATGGCTACACCTTC
cdr3_aa: CASSYRLTDLNYGYTF

clone_size: NA
j_call: TRBJ2-2
d_call: NA
v_call: TRBV2
cdr3_nt: TGTGCCAGCAGTTGGCTGGTCGGGCTAAACACCGGGGAGCTGTTTTTT
cdr3_aa: CASSWLVGLNTGELFF

clone_size: few
j_call: TRBJ1-1
d_call: NA
v_call: TRBV7-2
cdr3_nt: TGTGCCAGCAGCGTTGACCGACTAATGAACACTGAAGCTTTCTTT
cdr3_aa: CASSVDRLMNTEAFF

clone_size: NA
j_call: TRBJ2-1
d_call: NA
v_call: TRBV10-3
cdr3_nt: TGTGCCATCAGTGGGGAGGGGACAGGTTACAATGAGCAGTTCTTC
cdr3_aa: CAISGEGTGYNEQFF

clone_size: few
j_call: TRBJ2-3
d_call: TRBD2
v_call: TRBV30
cdr3_nt: TGTGCCTGGGACGGGACTAGCGGGAGAAGAGATACGCAGTATTTT
cdr3_aa: CAWDGTSGRRDTQYF

clone_size: many
j_call: TRBJ2-1
d_call: NA
v_call: TRBV7-9
cdr3_nt: TGTGCCAGCAGCTGGACAGAATACAATGAGCAGTTCTTC
cdr3_aa: CASSWTEYNEQFF

clone_size: many
j_call: TRBJ1-2
d_call: NA
v_call: TRBV28
cdr3_nt: TGTGCCAGCAGCCTAAATAACTATGGCTACACCTTC
cdr3_aa: CASSLNNYGYTF